A selection of T cell receptor beta chains follows, all from one sample in a study of blood T cells in healthy people across ages. TCRdb re-analysed the 5' RACE reads in MiXCR, keeping a single row per CDR3 protein. The data hold nearly 1 million distinct CDR3 sequences, with approximately 50% observed a single time. Source material: blood. These receptors came from a woman aged 60-75 years in good health. Both conserved end residues are part of each CDR3. D genes are given only for firm matches. Expanded clones get a size class; other rows say once, few or many, or leave the size out.

15,TRBJ2-1,TRBD2,TRBV7-2,NA,TGTGCCAGCAGCACCCGACTAGCAATCTACAATGAGCAGTTCTTC,CASSTRLAIYNEQFF
14,TRBJ1-2,TRBD1,TRBV12-3/TRBV12-4,NA,TGTGCCAGCCGAAGCAGGGGGCAAAACTATGGCTACACCTTC,CASRSRGQNYGYTF
15,TRBJ2-5,NA,TRBV18,NA,TGTGCCAGCTCACGCCAAACAGGGATTCTAGAGACCCAGTACTTC,CASSRQTGILETQYF
13,TRBJ2-7,TRBD2,TRBV20-1,NA,TGCAGTGCTAGAGGGGGTAGCGGGAGCGAGCAGTACTTC,CSARGGSGSEQYF
16,TRBJ2-6,NA,TRBV3-1,few,TGTGCCAGCAGCCAACACAACAGGGTGGCGGCCAACGTCCTGACTTTC,CASSQHNRVAANVLTF
16,TRBJ2-5,TRBD2,TRBV4-1,NA,TGCGCCAGCAGCCAAGAAAACCTAGCGGGGAAAGAGACCCAGTACTTC,CASSQENLAGKETQYF
15,TRBJ2-3,TRBD1,TRBV29-1,NA,TGCAGCGTTGACCGGGGCAGGGGGACCACAGATACGCAGTATTTT,CSVDRGRGTTDTQYF
11,TRBJ2-4,TRBD1,TRBV20-1,NA,TGCAGCTGGAGAACAGGGGGAGAGCAGTACTTC,CSWRTGGEQYF
14,TRBJ1-2,NA,TRBV6-1,NA,TGTGCCAGCAGTACAAGCAGGGATTCCTATGGCTACACCTTC,CASSTSRDSYGYTF
20,TRBJ2-3,TRBD2,TRBV5-1,once,TGCGCCAGCAGCTTGGAAGGCAGGCCTAGCGGGAGCTTTTCAACAGATACGCAGTATTTT,CASSLEGRPSGSFSTDTQYF
16,TRBJ2-1,TRBD1,TRBV28,NA,TGTGCCAGCAGTTCCTGGACAGGGAGAGCCTACAATGAGCAGTTCTTC,CASSSWTGRAYNEQFF
17,TRBJ2-7,TRBD2,TRBV20-1,NA,TGCAGTGCCCCACGGCTGGCTAGCGGGAGCTTGTCCTACGAGCAGTACTTC,CSAPRLASGSLSYEQYF
14,TRBJ2-3,NA,TRBV12-3/TRBV12-4,few,TGTGCCAGCAGTTTCATAGGAAGCACAGATACGCAGTATTTT,CASSFIGSTDTQYF
15,TRBJ1-6,TRBD1,TRBV7-2,NA,TGTGCCAGCAGCCCTTCGGACAGGAGTAATTCACCCCTCCACTTT,CASSPSDRSNSPLHF
15,TRBJ2-7,NA,TRBV4-2,NA,TGTGCCAGCAGCCAAGAATCCGCCTATAGATACGAGCAGTACTTC,CASSQESAYRYEQYF
14,TRBJ2-1,NA,TRBV12-3/TRBV12-4,NA,TGTGCCAGCATTAGGGGTGGCCCCTACAATGAGCAGTTCTTC,CASIRGGPYNEQFF
20,TRBJ2-7,TRBD2,TRBV6-5,NA,TGTGCCAGCAGTTACTCACGTGGACTAGCGGGCCGGAGGTCCTACAATGAGCAGTACTTC,CASSYSRGLAGRRSYNEQYF
14,TRBJ2-3,NA,TRBV4-1,NA,TGCGCCAGCAGCGCTCGGGAGAGCACAGATACGCAGTATTTT,CASSARESTDTQYF
15,TRBJ2-7,TRBD2,TRBV9,NA,TGTGCCAGCAACCCAAGGACTAGCGGGAGCTACGAGCAGTACTTC,CASNPRTSGSYEQYF
14,TRBJ2-6,TRBD1,TRBV24-1,few,TGTGCCATTGAAACAGGGGGCAGTATCAACGTCCTGACTTTC,CAIETGGSINVLTF
14,TRBJ1-4,NA,TRBV15,NA,TGTGCCACCAGCCCTATCCGGGGTACGGAAAAACTGTTTTTT,CATSPIRGTEKLFF
13,TRBJ2-5,TRBD2,TRBV5-1,few,TGCGCCAGCAGCATAGCGGGAGAGGAGACCCAGTACTTC,CASSIAGEETQYF
14,TRBJ2-3,NA,TRBV5-4,NA,TGTGCCAGCAGCTATGACAGGTACACAGATACGCAGTATTTT,CASSYDRYTDTQYF
15,TRBJ2-1,TRBD2,TRBV29-1,NA,TGCAGCGTTGAGTTGCCGGGACTAGGAGGGGATGAGCAGTTCTTC,CSVELPGLGGDEQFF
13,TRBJ2-3,NA,TRBV15,few,TGTGCCACCAGCCAAATAGCAGCAGATACGCAGTATTTT,CATSQIAADTQYF
14,TRBJ2-7,NA,TRBV11-2,few,TGTGCCAGCAGCCTGGTGAGACGCGCCTACGAGCAGTACTTC,CASSLVRRAYEQYF
15,TRBJ1-6,NA,TRBV7-9,NA,TGTGCCAGCAGCCGCCCGACAGAGGGGTTTTCACCCCTCCACTTT,CASSRPTEGFSPLHF
14,TRBJ2-7,NA,TRBV5-1,NA,TGCGCCAGCAGCTTAGAGGGAGACTCCTACGAGCAGTACTTC,CASSLEGDSYEQYF
12,TRBJ1-2,NA,TRBV6-5,NA,TGTGCCAGCAGCCCGACGGACTATGGCTACACCTTC,CASSPTDYGYTF
14,TRBJ2-4,NA,TRBV12-3/TRBV12-4,few,TGTGCCAGCAGATCGCAGGGGCACCAAAACATTCAGTACTTC,CASRSQGHQNIQYF
15,TRBJ1-2,NA,TRBV29-1,NA,TGCAGCGTAGTACGACCTCCGCCGGGAAACTATGGCTACACCTTC,CSVVRPPPGNYGYTF
12,TRBJ2-1,NA,TRBV6-6,NA,TGTGCCAGCAGGGTCTTGGGCTATGAGCAGTTCTTC,CASRVLGYEQFF
11,TRBJ2-5,NA,TRBV28,NA,TGTGCCAGCTGCGACTTTAAGACCCAGTACTTC,CASCDFKTQYF
16,TRBJ1-6,NA,TRBV21-1,few,TGTGCCAGCAGCAATGCCCAGGGGGCTTATAATTCACCCCTCCACTTT,CASSNAQGAYNSPLHF
14,TRBJ1-1,NA,TRBV9,NA,TGTGCCAGCAGCGTAGCTCATCAGGGTACTGAAGCTTTCTTT,CASSVAHQGTEAFF
16,TRBJ2-3,NA,TRBV27,once,TGTGCCAGCAGTCCCCTGACCTCTGCCGTGACGGATACGCAGTATTTT,CASSPLTSAVTDTQYF
18,TRBJ2-1,TRBD1,TRBV27,few,TGTGCCAGCAGTTTATCGACGCCGGGACAGGGGGTCTACAATGAGCAGTTCTTC,CASSLSTPGQGVYNEQFF
13,TRBJ2-7,TRBD1,TRBV11-2,NA,TGTGCCAGCAGCATCCCTAACAGGGGCAAGCAGTACTTC,CASSIPNRGKQYF
15,TRBJ2-3,NA,TRBV20-1,few,TGCAGTGCTGGGGGACGGCAGTCGGTTGGGGATACGCAGTATTTT,CSAGGRQSVGDTQYF
14,TRBJ2-7,TRBD1,TRBV5-5,NA,TGTGCCAGCAGCACAAGGGGGCTCGGCAATGAGCAGTACTTC,CASSTRGLGNEQYF
13,TRBJ1-1,NA,TRBV20-1,NA,TGCAGTGCGTCTTACGCGCGCGGCACTGAAGCTTTCTTT,CSASYARGTEAFF
14,TRBJ2-1,TRBD2,TRBV20-1,NA,TGCAGTGCACTAGCGGGAGGCCCAAACAATGAGCAGTTCTTC,CSALAGGPNNEQFF
13,TRBJ2-2,NA,TRBV11-2,few,TGTGCCAGCAGCCCTATCTCTACCGGGGAGCTGTTTTTT,CASSPISTGELFF
15,TRBJ2-1,NA,TRBV20-1,NA,TGCAGTGCTAGGCCCTCACTAGATAATCGCAATGAGCAGTTCTTC,CSARPSLDNRNEQFF
15,TRBJ2-7,NA,TRBV7-2,NA,TGTGCCAGCAGCTCCCAGACGGGGGGCTGGGACGAGCAGTACTTC,CASSSQTGGWDEQYF
15,TRBJ1-1,TRBD1,TRBV5-1,NA,TGCGCCAGCAGCCCGGACAGGGGGAAAGGCACTGAAGCTTTCTTT,CASSPDRGKGTEAFF
13,TRBJ2-7,NA,TRBV3-1,once,TGTGCCAGCAGCCTCGGGACAAAAAATGAGCAGTACTTC,CASSLGTKNEQYF
13,TRBJ2-3,NA,TRBV20-1,few,TGCAGTGCTAACCAAGGGGCCACAGATACGCAGTATTTT,CSANQGATDTQYF
16,TRBJ2-7,TRBD1,TRBV27,NA,TGTGCCAGCAGTTTTAACGGACAGGGAAGGGCCTACGAGCAGTACTTC,CASSFNGQGRAYEQYF
13,TRBJ1-5,NA,TRBV20-1,NA,TGCAGTGCTCTAGGTGCGGGGGGTCAGCCCCAGCATTTT,CSALGAGGQPQHF
18,TRBJ2-6,TRBD2,TRBV20-1,NA,TGCAGTGCCCCTCCGGGACTAGCGGGAGGTATGGGGGCCAACGTCCTGACTTTC,CSAPPGLAGGMGANVLTF
12,TRBJ1-2,NA,TRBV12-3/TRBV12-4,many,TGTGCCAGCTCACCGACGGGATATGGCTACACCTTC,CASSPTGYGYTF
13,TRBJ1-2,NA,TRBV12-3/TRBV12-4,few,TGTGCCAGCAGTTTAACCAGGGCCTATGGCTACACCTTC,CASSLTRAYGYTF
14,TRBJ2-6,NA,TRBV12-3/TRBV12-4,few,TGTGCCAGCACATTACACTCTGGGGCCAACGTCCTGACTTTC,CASTLHSGANVLTF
11,TRBJ2-5,NA,TRBV7-9,NA,TGTGCCAGCAGCATTAGGGGGGTGCAGTACTTC,CASSIRGVQYF
15,TRBJ2-5,TRBD1,TRBV4-2,few,TGTGCCAGCAGCCAAAGACAGGGTGGACAAGAGACCCAGTACTTC,CASSQRQGGQETQYF
11,TRBJ1-2,NA,TRBV21-1,few,TGTGCCCAGCTAGTGCGATATGGCTACACCTTC,CAQLVRYGYTF
15,TRBJ2-5,TRBD2,TRBV7-2,few,TGTGCCAGCAGAAGGACTAGCGGAAATGAAGAGACCCAGTACTTC,CASRRTSGNEETQYF
11,TRBJ2-4,NA,TRBV20-1,NA,TGCAGTGCTGGGGACTTAAACATTCAGTACTTC,CSAGDLNIQYF